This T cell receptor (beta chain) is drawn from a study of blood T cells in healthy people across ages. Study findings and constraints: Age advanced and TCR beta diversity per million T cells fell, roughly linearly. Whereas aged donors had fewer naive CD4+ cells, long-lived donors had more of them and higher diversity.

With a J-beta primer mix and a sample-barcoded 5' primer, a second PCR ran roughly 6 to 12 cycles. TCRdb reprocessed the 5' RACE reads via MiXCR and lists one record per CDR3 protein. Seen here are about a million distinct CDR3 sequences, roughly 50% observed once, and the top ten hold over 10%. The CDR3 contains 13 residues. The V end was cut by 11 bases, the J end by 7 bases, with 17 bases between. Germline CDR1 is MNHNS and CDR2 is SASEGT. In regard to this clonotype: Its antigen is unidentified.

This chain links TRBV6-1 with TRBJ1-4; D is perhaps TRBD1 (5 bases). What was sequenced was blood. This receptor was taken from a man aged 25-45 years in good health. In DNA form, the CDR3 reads TGTGCCCTACGGGAAGGGACGGGTGAAAAACTGTTTTTT. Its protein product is CALREGTGEKLFF.